These 13 T cell receptor beta chains were all obtained from the same sample, sequenced in a study of persistence of HIV-infected CD4 T cells. This was the immunoSEQ version 4 assay in survey mode. The data were produced by immunoSEQ multiplex PCR, yet TCRdb's version contains in-frame clones alone and is incomplete. The table includes about 35,000 clones, 85% to 90% detected once. These receptors' antigens are unknown. An overlapping HIV-1 Gag peptide pool stimulated these cells at about 1 ug/peptide/mL. CD40L/CD69 double-negative CD45RO-high memory CD4+ T cells were collected. This specimen consisted of cultured CD4+ T cells from PBMCs, obtained from a patient who received antiretroviral therapy. The source of these receptors is an adult with HIV. The donor label of this sample is uncertain.

The V gene is TRBV28, the J gene TRBJ2-3; a weak D match, TRBD1 (6 bases). This CDR3 has 15 residues. Trimming took 4 bases from V and 3 from J, leaving 14 bases between them. Germline CDR1 is MDHEN and CDR2 is SYDVKM. The chain's CDR3 is CASSSNRDGTDTQYF. The CDR3 DNA reads TGTGCCAGCAGTTCCAACAGGGATGGGACAGATACGCAGTATTTT.

The chain joins TRBV2 to TRBJ2-3; D perhaps matches TRBD2 (5 bases). Looked up from germline, CDR1 is SNHLY and CDR2 is FYNNEI. The CDR3 loop spans 14 amino acids. Trimming left V 7 bases short and J 2 bases short, with 13 bases between. DNA of the CDR3: TGTGCCAGCACCGAGCGGTCAAACACAGATACGCAGTATTTT. It encodes CASTERSNTDTQYF.

J is TRBJ2-3 and V is TRBV18; possible D gene TRBD1, 6 bases. The CDR3 extends over 15 amino acids. The germline V and J ends were trimmed by 4 bases and 4 bases, with 15 bases remaining between them. Germline values: CDR1 KGHSH, CDR2 LQKENI. For the CDR3, the DNA is TGTGCCAGCTCACTCCTGGGGGCCGGGGCAGATACGCAGTATTTT. Residues: CASSLLGAGADTQYF.

This clone was recorded a few times. This chain joins TRBV28 and TRBJ2-1; the D gene is possibly TRBD2 (6 bases). The germline V gene encodes CDR1 MDHEN and CDR2 SYDVKM. V was cut by 6 bases and J by 8 bases, with 20 bases left in between. This CDR3 has 15 residues. Here the CDR3 DNA reads TGTGCCAGCAGAAAACGGGGTGCGGGGAATGATGAGCAGTTCTTC. As protein: CASRKRGAGNDEQFF.

The V and J genes are TRBV7-3 and TRBJ2-1, with a possible D match to TRBD2 (6 bases). CDR1 is SGHTA, CDR2 FQGTGA, per germline. The CDR3 covers 16 residues. Trimming took off 2 bases at V and 7 bases at J, with 18 bases between the two ends. CDR3 sequence: CASSLPPGLGRNEQFF. CDR3 sequence (DNA): TGTGCCAGCAGCTTACCGCCGGGACTGGGAAGGAATGAGCAGTTCTTC.

The V and J genes are TRBV5-1 and TRBJ2-3; D gene ambiguous. V lost 6 bases, J lost 0 bases, and 11 bases lay in between. This CDR3 region has 14 residues. Germline CDR1 is SGHRS and CDR2 is YFSETQ. This CDR3 reads CASNLYGSTDTQYF. The CDR3 DNA is TGCGCCAGCAACCTGTACGGAAGCACAGATACGCAGTATTTT. Supplemented by reference TRBV5-1 and TRBJ2-3, the full variable domain reads KAGVTQTPRYLIKTRGQQVTLSCSPISGHRSVSWYQQTPGQGLQFLFEYFSETQRNKGNFPGRFSGRQFSNSRSEMNVSTLELGDSALYLCASNLYGSTDTQYFGPGTRLTVL.

In this sample, this clone turned up once. The chain is built from TRBV7-3 and TRBJ2-7; D gene uncertain. The CDR3 loop spans 14 amino acids. Trimming removed 4 bases at V and 1 base at J, with 11 bases between. Germline CDR1 and CDR2: SGHTA and FQGTGA. CDR3 amino acids: CASSSPVSSYEQYF. Written as DNA, the CDR3 is TGTGCCAGCAGCTCCCCGGTGAGTTCCTACGAGCAGTACTTC.

The rearrangement uses TRBV18 and TRBJ2-5; D is unresolved. The germline V gene has CDR1 KGHSH and CDR2 LQKENI. This CDR3 is 16 amino acids long. V was shortened by 1 base and J by 0 bases, with 12 bases between the two germline ends. This CDR3 reads CASSPLGSSHQETQYF. The CDR3 region has the DNA TGTGCCAGCTCACCACTAGGTTCCAGTCACCAAGAGACCCAGTACTTC.

This chain links TRBV5-1 with TRBJ1-2; D is ambiguous. From germline, CDR1 is SGHRS and CDR2 YFSETQ. CDR3 size: 14 residues. Trimming took off 1 base at V and 2 bases at J, with 9 bases between the two ends. The CDR3 spells CASSLSTGNYGYTF. CDR3 DNA: TGCGCCAGCAGCTTGTCTACGGGGAACTATGGCTACACCTTC. Filled out from reference TRBV5-1 and TRBJ1-2, the complete variable domain reads KAGVTQTPRYLIKTRGQQVTLSCSPISGHRSVSWYQQTPGQGLQFLFEYFSETQRNKGNFPGRFSGRQFSNSRSEMNVSTLELGDSALYLCASSLSTGNYGYTFGSGTRLTVV.

The chain has TRBV5-1 and TRBJ1-5; D is perhaps TRBD1 (6 bases). With 3 bases removed from V and 3 bases from J, the gap between germline ends came to 16 bases. This CDR3 comprises 16 residues. CDR1 is SGHRS and CDR2 is YFSETQ in the germline V gene. CDR3 protein: CASSYTGTDPNQPQHF. CDR3 DNA: TGCGCCAGCAGCTATACAGGGACGGATCCCAATCAGCCCCAGCATTTT.

This chain links TRBV2 with TRBJ1-2; 11 positions agree with TRBD1. From germline, CDR1 is SNHLY and CDR2 FYNNEI. This CDR3 region has 15 residues. Trimming took 8 bases from V and 4 from J; bases not matched to a gene: 9. Here the CDR3 reads CASFRKDRGPYGYTF. CDR3 DNA sequence: TGTGCCAGCTTCCGTAAGGACAGGGGGCCCTATGGCTACACCTTC.

This chain uses TRBV29-1 with TRBJ2-2, with a tentative D call TRBD2 (6 bases). V gave up 7 bases and J gave up 0 bases, with 15 bases separating them. The CDR3 has 15 amino acids. Germline assignment: CDR1 SQVTM and CDR2 ANQGSEA. CDR3 residues: CSAIRGTSNTGELFF. In nucleotides, the CDR3 is TGCAGCGCCATACGCGGGACTTCGAACACCGGGGAGCTGTTTTTT.

This sequence joins TRBV18 and TRBJ1-1, with D unresolved. CDR3 length: 13 amino acids. Germline values: CDR1 KGHSH, CDR2 LQKENI. V gave up 6 bases and J gave up 1 base, with 9 bases separating them. The DNA of the CDR3 is TGTGCCAGCTCGAACGGGGAGAACACTGAAGCTTTCTTT. This codes for CASSNGENTEAFF.